This T cell receptor beta chain was captured in a study of cytomegalovirus exposure and HLA in healthy donors. Sequenced by immunoSEQ multiplex PCR; TCRdb stores in-frame clones only, minus some. The profile shows over 250,000 clones, roughly nine tenths of them singletons. The V end was cut by 5 bases, the J end by 2 bases, with 16 bases between. The CDR3 contains 15 residues. Germline V gene data show CDR1 as SGHVS and CDR2 as FQNEAQ. The receptor comes from a woman aged 30 to 39 in good health and CMV-seropositive. The chain employs TRBV7-8 and TRBJ2-7; the D call may be TRBD1 or TRBD2 (5 bases each). Sequenced material: PBMCs. CDR3 protein: CASSLRDATTYEQYF. The CDR3 region has the DNA TGTGCCAGCAGCCTACGGGACGCAACCACCTACGAGCAGTACTTC.